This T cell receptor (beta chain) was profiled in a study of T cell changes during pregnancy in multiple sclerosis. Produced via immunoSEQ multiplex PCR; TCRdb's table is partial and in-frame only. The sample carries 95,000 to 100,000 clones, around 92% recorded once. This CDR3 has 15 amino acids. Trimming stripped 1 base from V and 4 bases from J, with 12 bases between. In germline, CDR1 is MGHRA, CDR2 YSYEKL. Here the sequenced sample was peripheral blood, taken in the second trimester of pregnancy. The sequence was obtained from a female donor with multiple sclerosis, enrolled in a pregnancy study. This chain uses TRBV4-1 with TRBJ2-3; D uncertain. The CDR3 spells CASSQGRLTPDTQYF. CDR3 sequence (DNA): TGCGCCAGCAGCCAAGGTAGACTCACCCCAGATACGCAGTATTTT.